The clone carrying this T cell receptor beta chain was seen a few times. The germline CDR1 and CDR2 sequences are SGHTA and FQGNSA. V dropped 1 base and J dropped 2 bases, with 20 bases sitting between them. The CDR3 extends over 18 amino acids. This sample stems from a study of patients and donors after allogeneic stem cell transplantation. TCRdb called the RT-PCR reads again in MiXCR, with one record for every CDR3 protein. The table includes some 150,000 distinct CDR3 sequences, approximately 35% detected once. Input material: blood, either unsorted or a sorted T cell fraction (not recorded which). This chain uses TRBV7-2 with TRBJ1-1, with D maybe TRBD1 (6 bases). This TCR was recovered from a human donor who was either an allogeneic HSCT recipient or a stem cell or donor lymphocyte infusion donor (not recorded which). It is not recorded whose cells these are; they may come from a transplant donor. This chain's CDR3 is CASSLDPPLQGPNTEAFF. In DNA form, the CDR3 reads TGTGCCAGCAGCTTAGACCCTCCTTTACAGGGACCAAACACTGAAGCTTTCTTT.